This TCR beta chain was profiled in a study of response to subunit inactivated influenza vaccine. This clonotype was counted at least ten times. Per the germline V gene, CDR1 is DFQATT and CDR2 is SNEGSKA (reference sequence). This CDR3 has 15 amino acids. Trimming shortened V by 5 bases and J by 4 bases, and 19 bases separated the two germline ends. TCRdb reprocessed the RT-PCR reads via MiXCR and lists one record per CDR3 protein. The repertoire holds more than 550,000 distinct CDR3 sequences, roughly 10% seen once, with about 10% in the top ten. These records were also assigned to another study, of T cells expressing NK-cell markers. That source adds: TCR beta cDNA was generated via 5'RACE template switching incorporating UMIs. The use of an anti-gamma-delta TCR antibody, which was added in several experiments, restricted sorting to T cells expressing alpha-beta TCR.

The starting material was PBMCs from blood, obtained on the day of vaccination. The genes are TRBV20-1 and TRBJ2-3, with D possibly being TRBD2 (7 bases). This clonotype originated in a man aged 50-60 years who received an inactivated influenza vaccine. The CDR3 protein is CSAEDSGKGADTQYF. The CDR3 DNA sequence: TGCAGTGCTGAGGACAGCGGGAAGGGCGCAGATACGCAGTATTTT.